The entry below describes one T cell receptor (beta chain). The data belong to a study of blood T cell repertoires in COVID-19. The method was immunoSEQ multiplex PCR; TCRdb's version includes in-frame clones alone and lacks a portion of them. The data hold 290,000 or so clones, with 75% to 95% observed a single time. Per germline, CDR1 SGHTA and CDR2 FQGNSA. This CDR3 comprises 14 residues. The V end lost 2 bases, the J end lost 10 bases, and 12 bases lay between the germline ends. The sequence derives from a woman in her 30s who had recovered from COVID-19. The specimen sequenced was PBMCs or T cells enriched from blood (not recorded which). The rearrangement joins TRBV7-2 to TRBJ1-6; possible D gene TRBD1, 5 bases. This chain's CDR3 is CASSLKRGTSPLHF. CDR3 DNA sequence: TGTGCCAGCAGCTTAAAGCGGGGCACCTCACCCCTCCACTTT.